The 5 T cell receptor beta chains given below trace back to one sample, sequenced in a study of T cells in Graves' hyperthyroidism and ophthalmopathy. Amplification targeted TCR beta CDR3 regions from RNA transcripts. HTBI primers were employed in a first-round RT-PCR of the TCR CDR3. TCRdb recomputed calls from the multiplex PCR reads with MiXCR, one row per CDR3 protein. Of about 280,000 distinct CDR3 sequences detected, 25% appear once; the ten largest clones hold about a quarter. Material: blood. These receptors came from a man aged 40-55 years with Graves' hyperthyroidism that later progressed to Graves' ophthalmopathy.

This clonotype was recorded at least ten times. The V call is TRBV12-3 or TRBV12-4, the J call TRBJ1-6; TRBD1 matches 7 bases. V was clipped by 7 bases and J by 8 bases; unmatched bases: 11. The CDR3 runs to 15 residues. The CDR3 loop is CASTRRQGGDSPLHF. The CDR3 nucleotides are TGTGCCAGCACCAGAAGACAGGGCGGGGATTCACCCCTCCACTTT.

This clonotype was recorded at least ten times. The chain is built from TRBV11-3 and TRBJ2-5; D is unresolved. V lost 2 bases to trimming and J lost 3 bases, with 13 bases between them. Germline CDR1 is SGHNT and CDR2 is YENEEA. The CDR3 extends over 15 amino acids. DNA of the CDR3: TGTGCCAGCAGCTTATACCGCGGCATAGAAGAGACCCAGTACTTC. Translating it yields CASSLYRGIEETQYF.

This clonotype was seen ten or more times. The chain joins TRBV7-6 to TRBJ2-5, with 8 bases lining up with TRBD2. Germline lookup yields CDR1 SGHVS and CDR2 FNYEAQ. The CDR3 sequence is 14 residues long. The V and J ends lost 3 bases and 4 bases, in that order; junction bases with no gene match: 4. The CDR3 nucleotides read TGTGCCAGCAGCTTCGCGGGAGGTGGAGAGACCCAGTACTTC. Translating gives CASSFAGGGETQYF.

This clonotype was observed a handful of times. This could be a read error, since a much larger clone is one nucleotide away. The V and J genes are TRBV19 and TRBJ2-2; possibly TRBD1 for D (5 bases). This CDR3 region has 14 residues. Per germline, CDR1 LNHDA and CDR2 SQIVND (reference sequence). V was pared by 3 bases and J by 6 bases, with 11 bases between. The CDR3 DNA follows: TGTGCCAGTAGTATGTGGGGCCGCGCCGGGGAGCTGTTTTTT. This gives the protein CASSMWGRAGELFF.

This clonotype was observed a handful of times. The V call is TRBV4-2, the J call TRBJ1-1; TRBD1 agrees at 7 bases. Germline V gives CDR1 LGHNA, CDR2 YNFKEQ. CDR3 length: 17 residues. Trimming removed 4 bases from V and 0 bases from J; junction bases left unmatched: 11. The CDR3 nucleotides read TGTGCCAGCAGCCTACTAACGAGGGACAGCTTGAACACTGAAGCTTTCTTT. Translating it yields CASSLLTRDSLNTEAFF.